The 10 T cell receptor beta chains below were found in one sample sequenced in a study of blood T cell repertoires in COVID-19. Sequencing used immunoSEQ multiplex PCR; TCRdb keeps in-frame clones, though not all of them. This sample has about 310,000 clones, with 80% to 90% found just once. Sequenced: PBMCs or T cells enriched from blood (not recorded which). The receptor source for this set is a man aged 25-45 years who had recovered from COVID-19.

This clone was observed a handful of times. This chain joins TRBV12-3 or TRBV12-4 and TRBJ2-2; no reliable D call. Trimming left V 8 bases short and J 3 bases short, with 10 bases between. This CDR3 has 13 residues. The CDR3 reads CASLTGYTGELFF. CDR3 nucleotides: TGTGCCAGCCTGACTGGGTACACCGGGGAGCTGTTTTTT.

This chain uses TRBV19 with TRBJ1-5; 10 nucleotides align to TRBD1. With V trimmed by 3 bases and J by 7 bases, 3 bases remained unmatched. This CDR3 spans 14 amino acids. Germline V gene lookup returns CDR1 LNHDA and CDR2 SQIVND (reference sequence). The CDR3 loop is CASSMTGGSQPQHF. The CDR3 nucleotides read TGTGCCAGTAGTATGACAGGGGGCAGCCAGCCCCAGCATTTT.

The chain employs TRBV6-2 or TRBV6-3 and TRBJ1-1; D call uncertain. Trimming took 3 bases from V and 5 from J, leaving 16 bases between them. The germline V gene encodes CDR1 MNHEY and CDR2 SVGEGT. The CDR3 is 15 amino acids. The CDR3 here is CASSYRLKAGTEAFF. The CDR3 nucleotides are TGTGCCAGCAGTTATCGACTCAAAGCTGGGACTGAAGCTTTCTTT.

V usage is TRBV5-6 and J usage is TRBJ2-1; D perhaps matches TRBD2 (6 bases). CDR3 size: 17 residues. Germline V gene lookup returns CDR1 SGHDT and CDR2 YYEEEE. The V gene lost 4 bases and the J gene lost 4 bases, with 21 bases spanning the gap. The CDR3 bases are TGTGCCAGCAGCACACGCGCCGGGGGATCCTCGTACAATGAGCAGTTCTTC. This encodes CASSTRAGGSSYNEQFF.

A single count supports this clone. DNA for the CDR3: TGCGCCAGCAGCTGGGGACAGGCTGTTAAAGAAGCTTTCTTT. Its translation is CASSWGQAVKEAFF. This sequence joins TRBV5-1 and TRBJ1-1; 8 nucleotides line up with TRBD1. The CDR3 length is 14 residues. Per the germline V gene, CDR1 is SGHRS and CDR2 is YFSETQ. After removal of 3 bases from V and 8 bases from J, the junction contained 9 bases not matched to a gene.

The CDR3 region has the DNA TGTGCCAGCTCACCTACATGGACAGGGGATCAGCCCCAGCATTTT. It translates to CASSPTWTGDQPQHF. The chain joins TRBV18 to TRBJ1-5, with 9 positions matching TRBD1. The CDR3 contains 15 residues. V shed 3 bases and J 5 bases; nucleotides not matched to a gene: 5. Germline values: CDR1 KGHSH, CDR2 LQKENI.

This chain connects TRBV14 to TRBJ2-5; no clear D. The CDR3 is 14 residues long. In germline, CDR1 is SGHDN, CDR2 FVKESK. V dropped 1 base and J dropped 5 bases, with 11 bases sitting between them. The CDR3 loop is CASSQVGRQETQYF. The CDR3, as DNA: TGTGCCAGCAGCCAAGTTGGCAGGCAGGAGACCCAGTACTTC.

V gene TRBV7-9 combines with J gene TRBJ2-1, with 8 bases that match TRBD1. The CDR3 runs 16 residues. CDR1 SEHNR and CDR2 FQNEAQ come from the germline V gene (reference sequence). V dropped 3 bases and J dropped 2; count of bases not matched to a gene: 6. The CDR3 is CASSFYRDRTYNEQFF. CDR3 DNA sequence: TGTGCCAGCAGCTTTTACCGGGACAGGACCTACAATGAGCAGTTCTTC.

In this sample, this clone turned up a few times. This chain connects TRBV18 to TRBJ1-1; 8 positions agree with TRBD1. Germline V gives CDR1 KGHSH, CDR2 LQKENI. V gave up 6 bases and J gave up 3 bases; unmatched junction bases: 6. The CDR3 is 14 amino acids. This chain's CDR3 is CASSAGGSDTEAFF. The CDR3, as DNA: TGTGCCAGCTCGGCAGGGGGCTCGGACACTGAAGCTTTCTTT.

The V gene is TRBV11-2, the J gene TRBJ1-2; D is ambiguous. V dropped 1 base and J dropped 8 bases, with 11 bases sitting between them. The CDR3 has 13 amino acids. Germline V gene sequence: CDR1 SGHAT, CDR2 FQNNGV. CDR3 sequence reads: CASSLGSGGGYTF. CDR3 sequence (DNA): TGTGCCAGCAGCTTAGGTTCCGGAGGAGGCTACACCTTC. Full variable domain (rest looked up from reference TRBV11-2 and TRBJ1-2): EAGVAQSPRYKIIEKRQSVAFWCNPISGHATLYWYQQILGQGPKLLIQFQNNGVVDDSQLPKDRFSAERLKGVDSTLKIQPAKLEDSAVYLCASSLGSGGGYTFGSGTRLTVV.